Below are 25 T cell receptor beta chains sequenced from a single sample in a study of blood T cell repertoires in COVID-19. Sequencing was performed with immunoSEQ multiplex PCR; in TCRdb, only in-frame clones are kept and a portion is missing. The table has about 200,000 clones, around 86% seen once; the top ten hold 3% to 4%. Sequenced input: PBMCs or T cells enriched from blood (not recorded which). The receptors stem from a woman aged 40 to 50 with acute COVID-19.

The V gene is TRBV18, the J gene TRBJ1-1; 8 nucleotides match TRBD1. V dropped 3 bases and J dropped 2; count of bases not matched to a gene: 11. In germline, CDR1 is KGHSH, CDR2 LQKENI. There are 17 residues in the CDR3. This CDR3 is CASSPAAWQGANTEAFF. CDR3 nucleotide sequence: TGTGCCAGCTCACCGGCGGCGTGGCAGGGGGCAAACACTGAAGCTTTCTTT.

CDR3 amino acids: CASRLAGAVTGELFF. DNA of the CDR3: TGTGCCAGCAGACTAGCGGGAGCTGTTACCGGGGAGCTGTTTTTT. The chain uses TRBV27 and TRBJ2-2, with 11 bases that match TRBD2. This CDR3 spans 15 amino acids. Germline CDR1 MNHEY, CDR2 SMNVEV (reference sequence). Trimming cost V 6 bases and J 5 bases; bases outside gene matches: 5.

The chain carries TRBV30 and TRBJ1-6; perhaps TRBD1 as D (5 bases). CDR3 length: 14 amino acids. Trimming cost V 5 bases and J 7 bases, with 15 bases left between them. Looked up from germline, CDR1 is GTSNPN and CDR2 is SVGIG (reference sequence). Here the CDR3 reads CAWQGPGTNSPLHF. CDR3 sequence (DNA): TGTGCCTGGCAGGGTCCAGGAACGAATTCACCCCTCCACTTT.

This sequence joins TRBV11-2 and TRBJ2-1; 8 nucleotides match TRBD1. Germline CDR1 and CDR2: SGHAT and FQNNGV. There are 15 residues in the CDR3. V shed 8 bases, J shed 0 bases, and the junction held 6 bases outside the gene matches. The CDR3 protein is CASLRGQSSYNEQFF. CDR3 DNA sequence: TGTGCCAGCCTCAGGGGGCAAAGCTCCTACAATGAGCAGTTCTTC.

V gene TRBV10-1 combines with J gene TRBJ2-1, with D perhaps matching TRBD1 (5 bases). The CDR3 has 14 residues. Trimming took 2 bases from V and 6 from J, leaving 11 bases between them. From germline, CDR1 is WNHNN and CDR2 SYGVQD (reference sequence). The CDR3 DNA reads TGCGCCAGCAGTGAGGGCGCCAGGGCCAATGAGCAGTTCTTC. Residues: CASSEGARANEQFF.

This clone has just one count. The CDR3 DNA sequence: TGTGCCAGCAGTTTCAACGCGGGAGGCACCTACGAGCAGTACTTC. Translated, it gives CASSFNAGGTYEQYF. The V gene is TRBV27, the J gene TRBJ2-7, with 8 bases lining up with TRBD2. The germline V gene has CDR1 MNHEY and CDR2 SMNVEV (reference sequence). The V segment lost 3 bases and the J segment 2 bases; nucleotides outside the gene matches: 6. The CDR3 is made up of 15 amino acids.

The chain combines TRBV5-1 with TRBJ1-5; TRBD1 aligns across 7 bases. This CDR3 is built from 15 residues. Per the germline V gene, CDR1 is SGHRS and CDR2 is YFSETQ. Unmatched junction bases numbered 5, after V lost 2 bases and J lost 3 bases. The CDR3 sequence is CASSLWDSLNQPQHF. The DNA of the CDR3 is TGCGCCAGCAGCTTATGGGACAGCCTCAATCAGCCCCAGCATTTT.

This chain's CDR3 is CASSLVTGQLYF. The CDR3 bases are TGTGCCAGCAGTCTTGTGACGGGACAGCTGTACTTC. The rearrangement joins TRBV7-9 to TRBJ2-5, with 7 nucleotides matching TRBD1. The germline V gene encodes CDR1 SEHNR and CDR2 FQNEAQ (reference sequence). With 6 bases clipped from V and 13 bases from J, the junction kept 11 bases outside the gene matches. This CDR3 is built from 12 residues.

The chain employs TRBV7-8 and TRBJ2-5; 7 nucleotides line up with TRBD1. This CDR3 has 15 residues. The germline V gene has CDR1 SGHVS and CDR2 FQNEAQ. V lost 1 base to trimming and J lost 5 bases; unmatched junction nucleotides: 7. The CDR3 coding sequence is TGTGCCAGCAGCTTAGTTCCAGGGGGTGGGGAGACCCAGTACTTC. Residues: CASSLVPGGGETQYF.

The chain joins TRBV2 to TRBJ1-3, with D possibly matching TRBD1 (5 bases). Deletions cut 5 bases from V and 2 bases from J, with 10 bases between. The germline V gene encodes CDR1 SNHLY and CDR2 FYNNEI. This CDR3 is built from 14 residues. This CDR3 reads CASSSDSAGNTIYF. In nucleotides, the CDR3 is TGTGCCAGCAGTTCTGACAGTGCTGGAAACACCATATATTTT.

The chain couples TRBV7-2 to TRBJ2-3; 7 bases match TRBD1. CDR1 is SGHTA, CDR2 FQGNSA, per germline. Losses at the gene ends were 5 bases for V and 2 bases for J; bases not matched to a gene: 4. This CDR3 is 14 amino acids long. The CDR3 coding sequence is TGTGCCAGCAGCCAGGACAGGTTCACAGATACGCAGTATTTT. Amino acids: CASSQDRFTDTQYF.

CDR3 sequence (DNA): TGTGCCAGCTCCCGCCCGGGGGGCTCGGTAGCGAACTATGGCTACACCTTC. Protein: CASSRPGGSVANYGYTF. V and J are TRBV11-2 and TRBJ1-2, with D possibly matching TRBD1 (6 bases). The CDR3 covers 17 residues. Germline CDR1 is SGHAT and CDR2 is FQNNGV. Trimming removed 8 bases from V and 2 bases from J, with 24 bases in between.

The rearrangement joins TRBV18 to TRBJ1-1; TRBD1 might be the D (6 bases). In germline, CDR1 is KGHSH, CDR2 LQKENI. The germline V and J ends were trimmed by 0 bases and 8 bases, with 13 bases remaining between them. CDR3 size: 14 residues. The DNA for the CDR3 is TGTGCCAGCTCACCACCCAGCGATGGGACAGAAGCTTTCTTT. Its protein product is CASSPPSDGTEAFF.

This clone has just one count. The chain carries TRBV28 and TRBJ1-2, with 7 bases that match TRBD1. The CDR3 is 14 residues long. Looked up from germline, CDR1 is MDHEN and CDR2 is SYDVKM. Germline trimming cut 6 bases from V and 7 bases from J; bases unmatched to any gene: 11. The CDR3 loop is CASRPSTGVGGYTF. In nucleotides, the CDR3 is TGTGCCAGCAGACCGAGTACAGGGGTGGGTGGCTACACCTTC.

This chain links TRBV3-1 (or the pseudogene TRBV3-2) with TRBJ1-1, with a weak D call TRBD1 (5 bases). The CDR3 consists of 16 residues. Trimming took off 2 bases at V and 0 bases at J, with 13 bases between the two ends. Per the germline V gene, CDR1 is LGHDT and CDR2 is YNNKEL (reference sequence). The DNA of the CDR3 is TGTGCCAGCAGCCAAAGGCTGGGGGGAATGAACACTGAAGCTTTCTTT. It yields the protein CASSQRLGGMNTEAFF.

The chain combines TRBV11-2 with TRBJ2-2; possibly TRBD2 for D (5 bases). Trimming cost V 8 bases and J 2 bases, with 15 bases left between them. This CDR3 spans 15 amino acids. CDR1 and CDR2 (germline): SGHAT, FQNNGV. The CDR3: CASSFERLNTGELFF. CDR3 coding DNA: TGTGCCAGCTCGTTTGAGCGGCTCAACACCGGGGAGCTGTTTTTT.

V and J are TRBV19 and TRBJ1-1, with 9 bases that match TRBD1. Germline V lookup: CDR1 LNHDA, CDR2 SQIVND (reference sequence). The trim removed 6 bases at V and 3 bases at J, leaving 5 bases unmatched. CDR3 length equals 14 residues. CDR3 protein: CASSPQGAYTEAFF. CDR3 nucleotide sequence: TGTGCCAGTAGCCCACAGGGGGCGTACACTGAAGCTTTCTTT. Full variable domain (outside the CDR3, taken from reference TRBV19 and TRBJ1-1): DGGITQSPKYLFRKEGQNVTLSCEQNLNHDAMYWYRQDPGQGLRLIYYSQIVNDFQKGDIAEGYSVSREKKESFPLTVTSAQKNPTAFYLCASSPQGAYTEAFFGQGTRLTVV.

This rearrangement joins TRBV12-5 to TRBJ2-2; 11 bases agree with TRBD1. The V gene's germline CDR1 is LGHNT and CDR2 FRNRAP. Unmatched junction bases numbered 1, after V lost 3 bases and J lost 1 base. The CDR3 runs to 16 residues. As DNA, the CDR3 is TGTGCTAGTGGTTTTGGGACAGGGGGGAACACCGGGGAGCTGTTTTTT. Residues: CASGFGTGGNTGELFF.

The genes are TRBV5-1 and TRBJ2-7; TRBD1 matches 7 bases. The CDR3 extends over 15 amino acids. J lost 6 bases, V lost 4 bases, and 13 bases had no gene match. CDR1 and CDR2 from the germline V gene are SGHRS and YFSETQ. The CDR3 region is CASSLIDRDLGEQYF. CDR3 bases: TGCGCCAGCAGCCTTATAGACAGGGATCTAGGCGAGCAGTACTTC.

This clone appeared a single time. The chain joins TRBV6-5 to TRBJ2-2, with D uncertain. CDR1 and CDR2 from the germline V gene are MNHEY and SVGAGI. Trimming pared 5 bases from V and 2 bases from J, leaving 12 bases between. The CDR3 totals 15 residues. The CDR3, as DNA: TGTGCCAGCAGTCCGAGCTCCGCCAACACCGGGGAGCTGTTTTTT. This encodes CASSPSSANTGELFF.

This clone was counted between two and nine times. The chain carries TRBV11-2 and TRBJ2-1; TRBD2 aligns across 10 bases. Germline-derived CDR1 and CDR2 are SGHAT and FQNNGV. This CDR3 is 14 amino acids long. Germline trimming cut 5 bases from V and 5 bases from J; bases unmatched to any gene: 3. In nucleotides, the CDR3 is TGTGCCAGCAGCCAAGCGGGAGGGCACAATGAGCAGTTCTTC. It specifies CASSQAGGHNEQFF.

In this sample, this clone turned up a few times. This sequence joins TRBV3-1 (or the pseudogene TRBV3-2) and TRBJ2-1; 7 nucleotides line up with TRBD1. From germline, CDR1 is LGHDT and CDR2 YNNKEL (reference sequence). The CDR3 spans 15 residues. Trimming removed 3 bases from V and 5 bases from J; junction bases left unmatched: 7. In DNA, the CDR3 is TGTGCCAGCAGCCATGACAGGGCAGGACACAATGAGCAGTTCTTC. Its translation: CASSHDRAGHNEQFF.

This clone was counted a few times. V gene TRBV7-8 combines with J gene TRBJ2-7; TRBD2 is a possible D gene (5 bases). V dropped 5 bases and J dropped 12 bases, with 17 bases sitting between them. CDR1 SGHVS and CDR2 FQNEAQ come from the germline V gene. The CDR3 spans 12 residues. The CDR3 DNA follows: TGTGCCAGCAGCCTTCGGGGAGTTGATTTGTACTTC. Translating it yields CASSLRGVDLYF.

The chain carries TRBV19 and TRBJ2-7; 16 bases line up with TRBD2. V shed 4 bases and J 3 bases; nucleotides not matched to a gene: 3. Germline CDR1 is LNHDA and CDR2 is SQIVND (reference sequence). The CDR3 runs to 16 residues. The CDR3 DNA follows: TGTGCCAGTAGTAAGGGACTAGCGGGAGGGCGCTACGAGCAGTACTTC. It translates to CASSKGLAGGRYEQYF.

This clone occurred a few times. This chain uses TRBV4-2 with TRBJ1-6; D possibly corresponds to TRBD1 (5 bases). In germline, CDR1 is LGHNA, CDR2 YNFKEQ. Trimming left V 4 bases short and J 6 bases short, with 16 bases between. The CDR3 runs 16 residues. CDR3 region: CASSPTYQGPNSPLHF. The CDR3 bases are TGTGCCAGCAGCCCTACCTACCAGGGTCCTAATTCACCCCTCCACTTT.